This TCR beta chain was captured by sequencing in a study of T cell responses to AZD1222 COVID-19 vaccine. This clone was detected a few times. What it binds is not known. Regarding the study as a whole: AZD1222 recipients seropositive at baseline numbered only six or seven. No repertoire was sampled before or during the peak T cell response, only after it. A mostly white British donor set with more females was recruited, and clonal diversity was possibly underestimated.

The protocol was immunoSEQ multiplex PCR, while the TCRdb copy is restricted to in-frame clones and leaves out a portion. The profile covers roughly 120,000 clones, with roughly 87% appearing a single time and roughly 1.3% taken by the ten largest. The source is an adult in good health. The sample was peripheral blood, taken on day 0 of AZD1222 vaccination.

The CDR3 DNA sequence: TGCGCCAGCAGCTTAAATTCTCCTGGAAACACCATATATTTT. It codes for CASSLNSPGNTIYF. The chain has TRBV5-1 and TRBJ1-3, with D uncertain. The CDR3 has 14 amino acids. Looked up from germline, CDR1 is SGHRS and CDR2 is YFSETQ. Trimming pared 2 bases from V and 2 bases from J, leaving 8 bases between.